Listed below are T cell receptor beta chains from one sample, sequenced in a study of vaccination and CD4 T cells after COVID-19. TCRdb independently ran MiXCR on the PCR reads; one entry per CDR3 protein. The top ten clones hold approximately 14% of a sample with over 15,000 distinct CDR3 sequences, 30% to 40% of them seen once. Their cognate antigens are unknown. The sequenced sample consisted of cultured CD4+ T cells from blood. The receptors were gathered from a human donor with COVID-19. The CDR3 runs from the conserved cysteine through the conserved F or W. A D gene is named only where the DNA matches it firmly. Clone size is not always given. Where it is, it says once, few, many or a class for expanded clones.

.	TRBV7-8	TRBJ2-1	TRBD2	CASSFIAGGNNEQFF	TGTGCCAGCAGCTTTATAGCGGGGGGAAACAATGAGCAGTTCTTC
few	TRBV5-4	TRBJ1-1	TRBD1	CASSLGTGGLAYEAFF	TGTGCCAGCAGCTTGGGGACAGGGGGGTTAGCATATGAAGCTTTCTTT
.	TRBV18	TRBJ2-5	.	CASSPPWPETQYF	TGTGCCAGCTCACCACCGTGGCCCGAGACCCAGTACTTC
.	TRBV2	TRBJ1-1	.	CASSVGPPGAFF	TGTGCCAGCAGTGTCGGCCCGCCGGGGGCTTTCTTT
few	TRBV6-1	TRBJ1-5	.	CASSEAISGPGRSNQPQHF	TGTGCCAGCAGTGAAGCAATTTCCGGTCCCGGACGTAGCAATCAGCCCCAGCATTTT
.	TRBV5-4	TRBJ2-2	.	CASSLRSSTGELFF	TGTGCCAGCAGCTTGAGAAGCTCAACCGGGGAGCTGTTTTTT
few	TRBV6-2/TRBV6-3	TRBJ2-2	.	CASNARIQTGELFF	TGTGCCAGCAACGCCCGGATACAAACCGGGGAGCTGTTTTTT
.	TRBV2	TRBJ2-1	.	CASTTGRYNEQFF	TGTGCCAGCACTACAGGGAGATACAATGAGCAGTTCTTC
.	TRBV12-3/TRBV12-4	TRBJ2-3	.	CASSYGAAAQYF	TGTGCCAGCAGTTACGGGGCCGCGGCGCAGTATTTT
few	TRBV5-4	TRBJ2-5	TRBD2	CASSLPGTSGGKETQYF	TGTGCCAGCAGCTTGCCTGGAACTAGCGGGGGGAAAGAGACCCAGTACTTC
.	TRBV7-9	TRBJ2-7	.	CASSKDYKGGEQYF	TGTGCCAGCAGCAAAGATTATAAGGGGGGCGAGCAGTACTTC
few	TRBV30	TRBJ1-5	.	CAWSAGPPGQPQHF	TGTGCCTGGAGTGCCGGGCCGCCGGGTCAGCCCCAGCATTTT
few	TRBV7-8	TRBJ2-3	.	CASSSQGVADTQYF	TGTGCCAGCAGCTCCCAGGGCGTCGCAGATACGCAGTATTTT
.	TRBV7-3	TRBJ2-7	TRBD1	CASSQWDRQSYEQYF	TGTGCCAGCAGCCAATGGGACAGGCAATCCTACGAGCAGTACTTC
few	TRBV9	TRBJ2-5	TRBD2	CASSLRTRGETQYF	TGTGCCAGCAGCCTGCGGACTAGGGGAGAGACCCAGTACTTC
few	TRBV11-2	TRBJ2-7	TRBD2	CASSFGGGVGEQYF	TGTGCCAGCAGCTTCGGCGGGGGTGTAGGGGAGCAGTACTTC
.	TRBV20-1	TRBJ2-2	TRBD1	CSARTPGTGFSTGELFF	TGCAGTGCTAGGACCCCCGGGACAGGGTTTTCCACCGGGGAGCTGTTTTTT
.	TRBV20-1	TRBJ2-7	TRBD1	CSARGAGTGSGEQYF	TGCAGTGCTAGAGGGGCCGGGACAGGGTCAGGCGAGCAGTACTTC
.	TRBV6-2/TRBV6-3	TRBJ2-7	.	CAIAAGWTYEQYF	TGTGCCATCGCCGCAGGGTGGACCTACGAGCAGTACTTC
.	TRBV18	TRBJ2-4	.	CASSLGEKNIQYF	TGTGCCAGCTCACTGGGCGAGAAAAACATTCAGTACTTC
.	TRBV7-3	TRBJ1-6	TRBD1	CASSQGGANSPLHF	TGTGCCAGCAGCCAGGGGGGGGCTAATTCACCCCTCCACTTT
.	TRBV6-5	TRBJ1-1	.	CASSYTRGTEAFF	TGTGCCAGCAGTTACACCAGGGGCACTGAAGCTTTCTTT
.	TRBV11-3	TRBJ2-6	.	CASSSPGGANVLTF	TGTGCCAGCAGCTCCCCGGGAGGGGCCAACGTCCTGACTTTC
.	TRBV6-1	TRBJ1-2	.	CASRRPERNYGYTF	TGTGCCAGCAGACGCCCGGAACGGAACTATGGCTACACCTTC
.	TRBV9	TRBJ1-1	.	CASSVGTLNTEAFF	TGTGCCAGCAGCGTGGGGACTCTGAACACTGAAGCTTTCTTT
few	TRBV19	TRBJ1-1	.	CASSGVMNTEAFF	TGTGCCAGTAGCGGGGTGATGAACACTGAAGCTTTCTTT
.	TRBV7-6	TRBJ2-7	.	CASSSENYEQYF	TGTGCCAGCAGCTCAGAGAACTACGAGCAGTACTTC
.	TRBV6-1	TRBJ2-7	TRBD1	CASRNWGGGQGDYEQYF	TGTGCCAGCAGAAACTGGGGGGGGGGACAGGGGGACTACGAGCAGTACTTC
.	TRBV19	TRBJ1-1	.	CASRGWAKGMNTEAFF	TGTGCCAGTAGGGGATGGGCTAAAGGGATGAACACTGAAGCTTTCTTT
few	TRBV28	TRBJ1-4	TRBD1	CASNTLTGGNEKLFF	TGTGCCAGCAATACTCTGACAGGGGGAAATGAAAAACTGTTTTTT
.	TRBV6-1	TRBJ1-2	.	CASSESVGQIYGYTF	TGTGCCAGCAGTGAAAGCGTTGGACAGATCTATGGCTACACCTTC
.	TRBV10-3	TRBJ2-2	.	CAISETVNTGELFF	TGTGCCATCAGTGAGACAGTGAACACCGGGGAGCTGTTTTTT
.	TRBV6-5	TRBJ1-4	.	CASSYLRGGEKLFF	TGTGCCAGCAGTTATCTGAGAGGGGGTGAAAAACTGTTTTTT
.	TRBV27	TRBJ2-3	.	CASSSLGWGPITDTQYF	TGTGCCAGCAGTTCCCTGGGGTGGGGGCCGATCACAGATACGCAGTATTTT
few	TRBV20-1	TRBJ1-2	.	CSASSSGQVNYGYTF	TGCAGTGCTAGTAGTTCGGGCCAAGTCAACTATGGCTACACCTTC
few	TRBV6-2/TRBV6-3	TRBJ1-1	.	CASSPDGNTEAFF	TGTGCCAGCAGTCCGGACGGGAACACTGAAGCTTTCTTT